What follows are 31 T cell receptor beta chains derived from one specimen sequenced in a study of cytotoxic CD8 clonotypes in ibrutinib-treated CLL. Assay: immunoSEQ multiplex PCR; the TCRdb copy retains only in-frame clones and omits some. This sample has about 300,000 clones, with approximately 76% found just once. The input for sequencing was PBMCs, taken at disease progression, from a patient treated with ibrutinib. These receptors all come from a human donor with chronic lymphocytic leukemia.

This chain uses TRBV19 with TRBJ1-1; a possible D gene is TRBD1 (5 bases). The V gene's germline CDR1 is LNHDA and CDR2 SQIVND (reference sequence). This CDR3 has 15 residues. The V gene lost 6 bases and the J gene lost 0 bases, with 14 bases spanning the gap. CDR3 residues: CASSLIREMNTEAFF. DNA for the CDR3: TGTGCCAGTAGCCTGATCAGGGAGATGAACACTGAAGCTTTCTTT.

The V call is TRBV29-1, the J call TRBJ2-6; D call uncertain. This CDR3 is 13 amino acids long. CDR1 SQVTM and CDR2 ANQGSEA come from the germline V gene. The ends were cut back, 6 bases at V and 3 bases at J, with 9 bases in the middle. The chain's CDR3 is CSVMGYGANVLTF. The DNA of the CDR3 is TGCAGCGTAATGGGGTATGGGGCCAACGTCCTGACTTTC.

The chain employs TRBV9 and TRBJ1-5, with 7 bases that match TRBD1. Germline lookup yields CDR1 SGDLS and CDR2 YYNGEE. Losses at the gene ends were 1 base for V and 2 bases for J; bases not matched to a gene: 15. There are 19 residues in the CDR3. This chain's CDR3 is CASSVITFTQGGCNQPQHF. The CDR3 DNA follows: TGTGCCAGCAGCGTAATAACGTTCACTCAGGGGGGTTGCAATCAGCCCCAGCATTTT.

V is TRBV6-6 and J is TRBJ2-3; TRBD2 agrees at 10 bases. Per the germline V gene, CDR1 is MNHNY and CDR2 is SVGAGI (reference sequence). J gave up 6 bases and V 6 bases, and 9 bases lay outside the gene matches. CDR3 size: 15 residues. The CDR3 DNA reads TGTGCCAGCAGCCAGGTTACTAGCGGGGCCGATACGCAGTATTTT. Translated: CASSQVTSGADTQYF.

Note on this clone: This clone may be a read error of a much larger clone one base away. The identical CDR3 is also encoded by other nucleotide sequences in the sample. V usage is TRBV5-1 and J usage is TRBJ2-7; D gene unclear. The V end lost 0 bases, the J end lost 4 bases, and 2 bases lay between the germline ends. From germline, CDR1 is SGHRS and CDR2 YFSETQ. The CDR3 loop spans 11 amino acids. The CDR3 DNA reads TGCGCCAGCAGCTTGGGATACGAGCAGTACTTC. The encoded protein is CASSLGYEQYF. The full variable domain, its missing parts supplied by reference TRBV5-1 and TRBJ2-7, is KAGVTQTPRYLIKTRGQQVTLSCSPISGHRSVSWYQQTPGQGLQFLFEYFSETQRNKGNFPGRFSGRQFSNSRSEMNVSTLELGDSALYLCASSLGYEQYFGPGTRLTVT.

This clone was detected only once. The V and J genes are TRBV5-1 and TRBJ2-5; 14 bases fit TRBD2. There are 18 residues in the CDR3. Trimming at V came to 1 base and at J to 0 bases, leaving 5 bases not matched to a gene. Germline V gene sequence: CDR1 SGHRS, CDR2 YFSETQ. The CDR3 nucleotides are TGCGCCAGCAGCTTGCGACTAGCGGGAGGGGGGTACCAAGAGACCCAGTACTTC. It is translated as CASSLRLAGGGYQETQYF.

This clone was observed a handful of times. The chain couples TRBV5-6 to TRBJ2-5, with 9 bases aligning to TRBD1. After removal of 4 bases from V and 5 bases from J, the junction contained 12 bases not matched to a gene. The CDR3 has 16 residues. Germline lookup yields CDR1 SGHDT and CDR2 YYEEEE. The CDR3 sequence: CASSVIDRGSRETQYF. In DNA, the CDR3 is TGTGCCAGCAGCGTAATCGACAGGGGGTCGAGGGAGACCCAGTACTTC.

This chain connects TRBV5-4 to TRBJ2-7; unclear D gene. CDR3 length equals 16 residues. The germline V gene encodes CDR1 SGHNT and CDR2 YYREEE (reference sequence). The V gene lost 3 bases and the J gene lost 0 bases, with 16 bases spanning the gap. CDR3 residues: CASSSYGDWSSYEQYF. The CDR3 DNA follows: TGTGCCAGCAGCTCTTATGGCGACTGGAGCTCCTACGAGCAGTACTTC.

This sequence joins TRBV6-1 and TRBJ1-4; D is undetermined. CDR1 and CDR2 from the germline V gene are MNHNS and SASEGT. The ends were cut back, 5 bases at V and 7 bases at J, with 11 bases in the middle. This CDR3 has 13 residues. CDR3 in DNA: TGTGCCAGCAGTCCTGGACTGGCTGAAAAACTGTTTTTT. This gives the protein CASSPGLAEKLFF.

The chain couples TRBV11-2 to TRBJ1-1, with D perhaps TRBD1 (5 bases). The germline V gene has CDR1 SGHAT and CDR2 FQNNGV. This CDR3 is 13 amino acids long. Deletions cut 1 base from V and 10 bases from J, with 13 bases between. Here the CDR3 DNA reads TGTGCCAGCAGCTTAGGGAGGCAGGGCGGAGCTTTCTTT. Its protein is CASSLGRQGGAFF.

The chain combines TRBV28 with TRBJ2-7, with 12 bases matching TRBD2. After removal of 6 bases from V and 5 bases from J, the junction contained 8 bases not matched to a gene. This CDR3 comprises 15 residues. The germline V gene encodes CDR1 MDHEN and CDR2 SYDVKM. The CDR3 region has the DNA TGTGCCAGCAGCCCTCCAGGACTAGCGGGAAACGAGCAGTACTTC. Encoded protein: CASSPPGLAGNEQYF.

V usage is TRBV28 and J usage is TRBJ1-4; 12 nucleotides line up with TRBD1. The CDR3 sequence is 16 residues long. After removal of 5 bases from V and 10 bases from J, the junction contained 11 bases not matched to a gene. CDR1 is MDHEN, CDR2 SYDVKM, per germline. This CDR3 reads CASSPGGQGASVKLFF. The CDR3, as DNA: TGTGCCAGCAGTCCCGGGGGACAGGGGGCGAGTGTAAAACTGTTTTTT.

This chain joins TRBV15 and TRBJ1-5; no definite D call. V lost 1 base and J lost 7, with 11 bases in between. Germline CDR1 LNHNV, CDR2 YYDKDF (reference sequence). The CDR3 runs 14 residues. The CDR3 nucleotides are TGTGCCACCAGCAGAGTGGGCAGTGAGCAGCCCCAGCATTTT. Translating it yields CATSRVGSEQPQHF.

The chain employs TRBV7-8 and TRBJ2-1; 8 bases map to TRBD2. CDR3 size: 15 residues. The J segment lost 2 bases and the V segment lost 4 bases, leaving 4 bases of the junction unmatched. CDR1 is SGHVS, CDR2 FQNEAQ, per germline. CDR3 sequence: CASSWRGDTYNEQFF. In DNA form, the CDR3 reads TGTGCCAGCAGCTGGCGGGGGGACACCTACAATGAGCAGTTCTTC.

The chain recombines TRBV11-2 with TRBJ2-7; D unclear. This CDR3 is 15 amino acids long. The germline V gene encodes CDR1 SGHAT and CDR2 FQNNGV. Trimming left V 1 base short and J 1 base short, with 11 bases between. The DNA of the CDR3 is TGTGCCAGCAGCTTAGTCGACTCCGGGTCCTACGAGCAGTACTTC. Translating it yields CASSLVDSGSYEQYF.

The count of this clone is one. The chain couples TRBV18 to TRBJ1-2; 8 positions agree with TRBD1. This CDR3 contains 19 residues. In germline, CDR1 is KGHSH, CDR2 LQKENI. V lost 1 base and J lost 3; bases outside the gene matches: 16. This CDR3 is CASSPLWTGKGHADYGYTF. The DNA for the CDR3 is TGTGCCAGCTCACCACTCTGGACAGGGAAGGGACACGCGGACTATGGCTACACCTTC.

This clone appeared a few times. This rearrangement joins TRBV5-6 to TRBJ2-1, with D possibly being TRBD1 (5 bases). Trimming took 3 bases from V and 9 from J, leaving 13 bases between them. CDR1 is SGHDT and CDR2 is YYEEEE in the germline V gene. There are 13 residues in the CDR3. CDR3 DNA: TGTGCCAGCAGCTCCCGCCAGGGTTCTGAGCAGTTCTTC. It specifies CASSSRQGSEQFF.

This rearrangement joins TRBV5-1 to TRBJ1-5; D remains unclear. Germline V lookup: CDR1 SGHRS, CDR2 YFSETQ. V dropped 0 bases and J dropped 6 bases, with 13 bases sitting between them. The CDR3 is made up of 15 amino acids. The CDR3, as DNA: TGCGCCAGCAGCTTGGGGGGAGGCTCGTCTCAGCCCCAGCATTTT. This translates into CASSLGGGSSQPQHF.

The chain uses TRBV9 and TRBJ2-7, with TRBD2 matching 10 bases. The germline V gene encodes CDR1 SGDLS and CDR2 YYNGEE. With V trimmed by 2 bases and J by 3 bases, 5 bases remained unmatched. The CDR3 is 15 residues long. This chain's CDR3 is CASSVSGREHYEQYF. DNA of the CDR3: TGTGCCAGCAGCGTGAGCGGGAGGGAGCACTACGAGCAGTACTTC. The variable domain in full, completed from reference TRBV9 and TRBJ2-7, reads DSGVTQTPKHLITATGQRVTLRCSPRSGDLSVYWYQQSLDQGLQFLIQYYNGEERAKGNILERFSAQQFPDLHSELNLSSLELGDSALYFCASSVSGREHYEQYFGPGTRLTVT.

The chain employs TRBV9 and TRBJ1-2, with D tentatively TRBD1 (6 bases). Germline V gives CDR1 SGDLS, CDR2 YYNGEE. The CDR3 contains 14 residues. Trimming took off 7 bases at V and 2 bases at J, with 15 bases between the two ends. The CDR3 loop reads CASVRGQGNYGYTF. The CDR3 bases are TGTGCCAGCGTTCGGGGGCAGGGGAACTATGGCTACACCTTC.

This clone was detected only a few times. V and J are TRBV6-1 and TRBJ1-2; 8 positions match TRBD1. Germline lookup yields CDR1 MNHNS and CDR2 SASEGT. The CDR3 totals 14 residues. Unmatched junction bases numbered 6, after V lost 5 bases and J lost 4 bases. The DNA of the CDR3 is TGTGCCAGCAGTAAGACAGGGGAAGGCTATGGCTACACCTTC. Residues: CASSKTGEGYGYTF.

V is TRBV4-1 and J is TRBJ2-1; D is unresolved. The V gene lost 3 bases and the J gene lost 7 bases, with 7 bases spanning the gap. The length of the CDR3 is 12 residues. Germline CDR1 and CDR2: MGHRA and YSYEKL. The chain's CDR3 is CASSHGMNEQFF. In DNA, the CDR3 is TGCGCCAGCAGCCACGGTATGAATGAGCAGTTCTTC.

The chain carries TRBV7-6 and TRBJ2-5; no firm D call. Deletions cut 3 bases from V and 0 bases from J, with 8 bases between. The CDR3 is made up of 14 amino acids. Germline V CDR1 and CDR2: SGHVS, FNYEAQ. CDR3 bases: TGTGCCAGCAGCTTGAGAGAGTACCAAGAGACCCAGTACTTC. Its protein is CASSLREYQETQYF.

V gene TRBV27 combines with J gene TRBJ2-7, with D tentatively TRBD1 (6 bases). V shed 6 bases and J shed 3 bases, with 9 bases lying between them. The CDR3 has 12 amino acids. CDR1 is MNHEY, CDR2 SMNVEV, per germline (reference sequence). The CDR3 nucleotides read TGTGCCAGCAGGAAAGGGGGCTACGAGCAGTACTTC. Translating gives CASRKGGYEQYF.

This clone was picked up one time. This rearrangement joins TRBV7-2 to TRBJ2-7, with D possibly matching TRBD2 (6 bases). The V end was cut by 1 base, the J end by 0 bases, with 7 bases between. Germline V gene sequence: CDR1 SGHTA, CDR2 FQGNSA. This CDR3 has 14 residues. CDR3 DNA: TGTGCCAGCAGCTTAGGGAGGGACTCCTACGAGCAGTACTTC. Translation gives CASSLGRDSYEQYF.

The chain links TRBV4-1 to TRBJ1-3; possible D gene TRBD1, 5 bases. Trimming shortened V by 3 bases and J by 0 bases, and 6 bases separated the two germline ends. This CDR3 is 14 amino acids long. Germline values: CDR1 MGHRA, CDR2 YSYEKL. The CDR3 nucleotides read TGCGCCAGCAGCCAGGGGCCCTCTGGAAACACCATATATTTT. The encoded protein is CASSQGPSGNTIYF.

This clone was seen once. The chain employs TRBV25-1 and TRBJ1-4, with D tentatively TRBD1 (5 bases). The V end was cut by 2 bases, the J end by 3 bases, with 13 bases between. The CDR3 loop spans 16 amino acids. Germline V gene data show CDR1 as MGHDK and CDR2 as SYGVNS. CDR3 sequence (DNA): TGTGCCAGCAGTGAAAGGTCGGGGCAGTCTAATGAAAAACTGTTTTTT. This translates into CASSERSGQSNEKLFF.

The chain joins TRBV9 to TRBJ2-2; 12 bases agree with TRBD2. J gave up 5 bases and V 3 bases, and 5 bases lay outside the gene matches. This CDR3 comprises 16 residues. Germline V gives CDR1 SGDLS, CDR2 YYNGEE. CDR3 nucleotides: TGTGCCAGCAGCGAACGACTAGCGGGAGTGACCGGGGAGCTGTTTTTT. Protein: CASSERLAGVTGELFF.

The V gene is TRBV7-2, the J gene TRBJ2-1; 9 nucleotides agree with TRBD2. Trimming removed 5 bases from V and 9 bases from J; junction bases left unmatched: 17. CDR1 and CDR2 from the germline V gene are SGHTA and FQGNSA. The CDR3 sequence is 17 residues long. Here the CDR3 reads CASSPSPGGAGGREQFF. Here the CDR3 DNA reads TGTGCCAGCAGCCCTAGTCCTGGGGGTGCGGGGGGGCGTGAGCAGTTCTTC.

The chain carries TRBV23-1 and TRBJ1-5; D unclear. TRBV23-1 belongs to the ORF category, with a function that is uncertain. The CDR3 sequence is 14 residues long. Trimming cost V 7 bases and J 3 bases, with 13 bases left between them. Written as DNA, the CDR3 is TGCGCCAGCACCACTGACGGCCTCAATCAGCCCCAGCATTTT. It is translated as CASTTDGLNQPQHF.

This chain joins TRBV7-2 and TRBJ2-7; perhaps D is TRBD1 or TRBD2 (6 bases each). The CDR3 length is 15 residues. The ends were cut back, 5 bases at V and 2 bases at J, with 16 bases in the middle. CDR1 is SGHTA and CDR2 is FQGNSA in the germline V gene. In DNA, the CDR3 is TGTGCCAGCAGCGACTACGGGGGCCCTACCTACGAGCAGTACTTC. Encoded protein: CASSDYGGPTYEQYF. The full variable domain, in which reference TRBV7-2 and TRBJ2-7 provide the parts outside the CDR3, is GAGVSQSPSNKVTEKGKDVELRCDPISGHTALYWYRQSLGQGLEFLIYFQGNSAPDKSGLPSDRFSAERTGGSVSTLTIQRTQQEDSAVYLCASSDYGGPTYEQYFGPGTRLTVT.